Given below is one T cell receptor (beta chain) in context. Amplification of TCR beta CDR3 regions used RNA transcripts. The first-round RT-PCR employed HTBI primers together with the Qiagen OneStep RT-PCR kit. A multiplex PCR was then performed as the second round. A single record per CDR3 protein comes from TCRdb applying MiXCR to the multiplex PCR reads. The repertoire includes 1 million to 1.3 million distinct CDR3 sequences, less than 45% of them detected once, and approximately 12% sits in the top ten. This entry comes from a study of Graves' ophthalmopathy and Graves' hyperthyroidism. Germline V gene sequence: CDR1 SEHNR, CDR2 FQNEAQ (reference sequence). This CDR3 region has 10 residues. The V and J ends lost 2 bases and 11 bases respectively, with 7 bases between them.

The chain carries TRBV7-9 and TRBJ2-7, with D unclear. Sequenced input: peripheral blood or thyroid tissue (not recorded which). The sequence was obtained from an adult man with Graves' hyperthyroidism. CDR3 sequence reads: CASSLSTEYF. The CDR3 bases are TGTGCCAGCAGCTTAAGTACGGAGTACTTC. Combining the CDR3 with reference TRBV7-9 and TRBJ2-7 gives the whole variable domain DTGVSQNPRHKITKRGQNVTFRCDPISEHNRLYWYRQTLGQGPEFLTYFQNEAQLEKSRLLSDRFSAERPKGSFSTLEIQRTEQGDSAMYLCASSLSTEYFGPGTRLTVT.